These 7 T cell receptor beta chains were all obtained from the same sample, sequenced in a study of shared clonotypes between healthy human individuals. Profiling relied on immunoSEQ multiplex PCR, and the TCRdb table lists in-frame clones only, not all of them. The data contain approximately 510,000 clones, about four fifths of them singletons. The specimen was PBMCs. These TCRs come from a woman aged 40-49 years in good health. Some clones in this sample may be carry-over from other donors' samples.

About this clone: This may arise from a read error, as a much more abundant clone is one base away. The rearrangement links TRBV27 to TRBJ1-5, with TRBD1 as a possible D gene (6 bases). Germline CDR1 MNHEY, CDR2 SMNVEV (reference sequence). This CDR3 is 13 amino acids long. With 5 bases removed from V and 6 bases from J, the gap between germline ends came to 11 bases. The CDR3 DNA sequence: TGTGCCAGCAGTGGGGGGGCAGGTCAGCCCCAGCATTTT. This sequence encodes CASSGGAGQPQHF.

This rearrangement joins TRBV13 to TRBJ2-3; D might be TRBD2 (6 bases). Germline CDR1 PRHDT, CDR2 FYEKMQ (reference sequence). V shed 1 base and J shed 4 bases, with 12 bases lying between them. CDR3 size: 15 residues. CDR3 nucleotide sequence: TGTGCCAGCAGCTTAGTCCCGGGAGTTTCAGATACGCAGTATTTT. Encoded protein: CASSLVPGVSDTQYF.

This clone showed up just once. This chain joins TRBV18 and TRBJ1-1, with TRBD1 as a possible D gene (6 bases). Germline loops: CDR1 KGHSH, CDR2 LQKENI. The V and J ends lost 7 bases and 0 bases respectively, with 9 bases between them. This CDR3 region has 13 residues. The CDR3 loop is CASYRDMNTEAFF. CDR3 coding DNA: TGTGCCAGCTACAGGGATATGAACACTGAAGCTTTCTTT.

J is TRBJ2-2 and V is TRBV29-1; D is uncertain. With 6 bases removed from V and 5 bases from J, the gap between germline ends came to 7 bases. Germline-derived CDR1 and CDR2 are SQVTM and ANQGSEA. CDR3 length equals 11 residues. Here the CDR3 DNA reads TGCAGCGTGGGATGGACCGGGGAGCTGTTTTTT. Translation: CSVGWTGELFF.

The chain is built from TRBV28 and TRBJ2-1; 7 bases match TRBD2. Trimming took 6 bases from V and 4 from J; bases not matched to a gene: 6. CDR1 is MDHEN and CDR2 is SYDVKM in the germline V gene. CDR3 length: 14 amino acids. This CDR3 reads CASSPGGRYNEQFF. DNA for the CDR3: TGTGCCAGCAGCCCCGGGGGGAGGTACAATGAGCAGTTCTTC.

The chain has TRBV7-8 and TRBJ1-4; TRBD1 aligns across 9 bases. V shed 2 bases, J shed 3 bases, and the junction held 1 base outside the gene matches. Germline V CDR1 and CDR2: SGHVS, FQNEAQ. The CDR3 consists of 15 residues. The CDR3 DNA sequence: TGTGCCAGCAGCTTAACAGGGGGCTCTAATGAAAAACTGTTTTTT. This codes for CASSLTGGSNEKLFF.

V gene TRBV4-2 combines with J gene TRBJ2-1; the match to TRBD2 covers 10 bases. Looked up from germline, CDR1 is LGHNA and CDR2 is YNFKEQ. This CDR3 has 15 amino acids. Unmatched junction bases numbered 5, after V lost 1 base and J lost 8 bases. In DNA form, the CDR3 reads TGTGCCAGCAGCCAAGTGGCTAGCGGGAGATATGAGCAGTTCTTC. As protein: CASSQVASGRYEQFF.